This T cell receptor beta chain was identified in a study of blood T cell repertoires in COVID-19. Overall study context: Italy, Spain and the United States were the sources of the convalescent and acute COVID-19 samples. T cells, B-cell-depleted T cells, or PBMCs supplied cDNA or gDNA.

In germline, CDR1 is MDHEN, CDR2 SYDVKM. The CDR3 totals 15 residues. V was cut by 6 bases and J by 0 bases, with 15 bases left in between. Sequencing used immunoSEQ multiplex PCR; TCRdb keeps in-frame clones, though not all of them. The data contain tens of thousands of clones, about 70% of them singletons. The chain carries TRBV28 and TRBJ2-7; D remains ambiguous. The sequenced sample consisted of peripheral blood. This TCR was sampled from a woman older than 75 with active or convalescent COVID-19. Written as DNA, the CDR3 is TGTGCCAGCAGCCTCGCCACCGGGTTCTCCTACGAGCAGTACTTC. Translating it yields CASSLATGFSYEQYF.